The 7 T cell receptor beta chains reported below all come from one sample, sequenced in a study of early T cells in non-severe SARS-CoV-2 infection. TCRdb recomputed calls from the 5' RACE reads with MiXCR, one row per CDR3 protein. The table records about 64,000 distinct CDR3 sequences, over 4% of them present only once. Sequenced: whole blood. The receptors originated from an adult who was a healthcare worker with PCR-confirmed SARS-CoV-2 infection or an uninfected control (not recorded which).

This clonotype was recorded many times. This chain connects TRBV9 to TRBJ2-7; possible D gene TRBD2, 6 bases. CDR1 is SGDLS, CDR2 YYNGEE, per germline. The CDR3 is 13 residues long. The V gene lost 2 bases and the J gene lost 2 bases, with 8 bases spanning the gap. CDR3 bases: TGTGCCAGCAGCGTTAGCGGAGCCTACGAGCAGTACTTC. Translating it yields CASSVSGAYEQYF.

The chain has TRBV4-3 and TRBJ2-3, with TRBD2 matching 10 bases. The CDR3 runs to 17 residues. The germline V gene encodes CDR1 LGHNA and CDR2 YSLEER. V shed 3 bases, J shed 4 bases, and the junction held 10 bases outside the gene matches. The CDR3 coding sequence is TGCGCCAGCAGCCAGGACCCGGGACTAGCGTTGGCAGATACGCAGTATTTT. As protein: CASSQDPGLALADTQYF.

The table lists this clonotype with a few counts. The chain couples TRBV6-4 to TRBJ2-1; D unclear. The CDR3 extends over 13 amino acids. V was cut by 6 bases and J by 9 bases, with 15 bases left in between. CDR1 and CDR2 from the germline V gene are MRHNA and SNTAGT. This chain's CDR3 is CASSSTPSGEQFF. CDR3 coding DNA: TGTGCCAGCAGCTCGACACCCTCGGGTGAGCAGTTCTTC.

This clonotype was observed at least ten times. The V call is TRBV7-9, the J call TRBJ2-5; TRBD2 agrees at 8 bases. This CDR3 has 14 residues. After removal of 5 bases from V and 4 bases from J, the junction contained 6 bases not matched to a gene. Germline-derived CDR1 and CDR2 are SEHNR and FQNEAQ (reference sequence). This CDR3 reads CASSPSTSGETQYF. CDR3 in DNA: TGTGCCAGCAGCCCCAGCACTAGCGGAGAGACCCAGTACTTC.

Comments on this clonotype: Since a much larger clone is just one base distant, this may be a read error. The missing conserved phenylalanine or tryptophan at the end of this CDR3 makes a read error likely. V usage is TRBV7-2 and J usage is TRBJ2-1; 10 nucleotides match TRBD2. The V and J ends lost 4 bases and 3 bases, in that order; junction bases with no gene match: 3. Germline-derived CDR1 and CDR2 are SGHTA and FQGNSA. This CDR3 comprises 15 residues. The CDR3 bases are TGTGCCAGCAGCTATGGGACTAGCGTCTACAATGAGCAGTTCCTC. Its protein product is CASSYGTSVYNEQFL.

This clonotype was observed many times. J is TRBJ1-1 and V is TRBV28; D not resolved. The CDR3 totals 13 residues. Germline CDR1 MDHEN, CDR2 SYDVKM. Trimming removed 3 bases from V and 1 base from J, with 6 bases in between. CDR3 residues: CASSFRSNTEAFF. The CDR3 DNA is TGTGCCAGCAGTTTTCGGTCGAACACTGAAGCTTTCTTT.

This clonotype was seen many times. The chain couples TRBV29-1 to TRBJ1-4; possible D gene TRBD1, 6 bases. Trimming removed 4 bases from V and 6 bases from J, with 15 bases in between. The CDR3 covers 14 residues. The germline V gene has CDR1 SQVTM and CDR2 ANQGSEA. The CDR3 bases are TGCAGCGTTGTGTTGGGGGCCTCTGATGAAAAACTGTTTTTT. This encodes CSVVLGASDEKLFF. Filled out from reference TRBV29-1 and TRBJ1-4, the complete variable domain reads SAVISQKPSRDICQRGTSLTIQCQVDSQVTMMFWYRQQPGQSLTLIATANQGSEATYESGFVIDKFPISRPNLTFSTLTVSNMSPEDSSIYLCSVVLGASDEKLFFGSGTQLSVL.